A single sample gave rise to the 10 T cell receptor beta chains below, sequenced in a study of T cell repertoires in cytomegalovirus infection. TCRdb fed the reads into MiXCR, producing one record per CDR3 protein. Of a few hundred thousand distinct CDR3 sequences listed, approximately 18% are singletons. Sample: PBMCs. Every receptor here comes from a human donor in good health (CMV status not recorded). Some clones in this sample may be carry-over from other donors' samples.

The V gene is TRBV10-3, the J gene TRBJ1-1; 9 nucleotides line up with TRBD1. The CDR3 is 13 residues long. Losses at the gene ends were 6 bases for V and 7 bases for J; bases not matched to a gene: 6. Germline assignment: CDR1 ENHRY and CDR2 SYGVKD. The CDR3 sequence is CAIREQGANEAFF. In DNA form, the CDR3 reads TGTGCCATCAGGGAACAGGGGGCGAATGAAGCTTTCTTT.

The chain carries TRBV20-1 and TRBJ1-6; TRBD1 aligns across 7 bases. CDR3 size: 13 residues. V was clipped by 0 bases and J by 7 bases; unmatched bases: 0. Looked up from germline, CDR1 is DFQATT and CDR2 is SNEGSKA (reference sequence). The chain's CDR3 is CSARETGNSPLHF. In DNA, the CDR3 is TGCAGTGCTAGAGAGACAGGGAATTCACCCCTCCACTTT.

The chain couples TRBV20-1 to TRBJ2-3; 11 bases fit TRBD2. CDR3 length equals 15 residues. CDR1 and CDR2 (germline): DFQATT, SNEGSKA (reference sequence). The V gene end was trimmed by 2 bases and the J gene end by 2 bases; junction bases not matched to a gene: 3. The CDR3 loop reads CSARLTSGNTDTQYF. CDR3 in DNA: TGCAGTGCTAGATTGACTAGCGGGAACACAGATACGCAGTATTTT.

Only a few counts were recorded for this clonotype. V is TRBV7-9 and J is TRBJ2-7, with D perhaps being TRBD1 or TRBD2 (5 bases each). Germline V gives CDR1 SEHNR, CDR2 FQNEAQ (reference sequence). There are 15 residues in the CDR3. V shed 5 bases and J shed 0 bases, with 14 bases lying between them. CDR3 sequence (DNA): TGTGCCAGCAGCCCCGGGGCCGACCGCTCCTACGAGCAGTACTTC. Translation: CASSPGADRSYEQYF. Complete variable domain (other parts from reference TRBV7-9 and TRBJ2-7): DTGVSQNPRHKITKRGQNVTFRCDPISEHNRLYWYRQTLGQGPEFLTYFQNEAQLEKSRLLSDRFSAERPKGSFSTLEIQRTEQGDSAMYLCASSPGADRSYEQYFGPGTRLTVT.

The chain couples TRBV6-1 to TRBJ2-3; D uncertain. Germline loops: CDR1 MNHNS, CDR2 SASEGT. V gave up 0 bases and J gave up 3 bases, with 10 bases separating them. The CDR3 covers 15 residues. In nucleotides, the CDR3 is TGTGCCAGCAGTGAAGCTGTAGGTATGACAGATACGCAGTATTTT. It yields the protein CASSEAVGMTDTQYF.

This clonotype was recorded many times. The chain has TRBV12-3 or TRBV12-4 and TRBJ1-1, with D perhaps TRBD1 (6 bases). The length of the CDR3 is 15 residues. The V and J ends lost 7 bases and 6 bases respectively, with 21 bases between them. CDR3 amino acids: CASTPGGAVRAEAFF. The CDR3 DNA sequence: TGTGCCAGCACCCCGGGGGGGGCGGTGAGGGCTGAAGCTTTCTTT.

In this sample, this clonotype turned up many times. The rearrangement joins TRBV6-1 to TRBJ1-2; D may be TRBD1 (5 bases). The germline gives CDR1 MNHNS, CDR2 SASEGT. The CDR3 is 15 residues long. The CDR3 loop is CVSRSGPAADYGYTF. DNA of the CDR3: TGTGTCTCTAGATCAGGGCCCGCCGCGGACTATGGCTACACCTTC.

The rearrangement links TRBV18 to TRBJ2-3; 9 nucleotides line up with TRBD1. Germline CDR1 reads KGHSH; CDR2 reads LQKENI. J was trimmed by 2 bases and V by 4 bases; bases with no gene match: 4. This CDR3 comprises 15 residues. The CDR3: CASSQGQGNTDTQYF. The CDR3 DNA reads as TGTGCCAGCTCACAAGGACAGGGGAACACAGATACGCAGTATTTT.

This clonotype was found a few times. The chain uses TRBV18 and TRBJ2-5, with D unresolved. The CDR3 length is 14 residues. Looked up from germline, CDR1 is KGHSH and CDR2 is LQKENI. Trimming removed 3 bases at V and 1 base at J, with 9 bases between. CDR3 DNA sequence: TGTGCCAGCTCACCTGCCGGGCCCCAAGAGACCCAGTACTTC. This gives the protein CASSPAGPQETQYF.

A remark on this clonotype: Germline is not matched at one junction end, which may reflect a read error. The V gene is TRBV7-3, the J gene TRBJ2-1, with D hard to call. The germline gives CDR1 SGHTA, CDR2 FQGTGA. This CDR3 spans 12 amino acids. In DNA form, the CDR3 reads TGTGCCAGCAGCTTAGTTGGGAATGAGCAGCTCTTC. Translating gives CASSLVGNEQLF.